Described below is a single TCR beta chain sequence and its context. Its cognate antigen is unknown. Donation came from healthy Finnish infants having corrective surgery for congenital heart defects. During surgery, roughly 0.45-1 mL peripheral blood was drawn from four of eight donors. Blood DNA came from all available leukocytes, not a fixed cell number. The data were obtained in a study of human thymus T cells. Study observations and caveats: An apparent bias in V and J gene usage was seen in thymic and blood repertoires.

The protocol was immunoSEQ multiplex PCR, while the TCRdb copy is restricted to in-frame clones and leaves out a portion. The sample carries approximately 46,000 clones, about 95% recorded once. This clonotype originated in a girl less than two years old with a congenital heart defect but otherwise immunologically healthy. Sample: blood.

CDR3 bases: TGTGCCAGCAGCCGAGTAGCGAATGAGCAGTTCTTC. The encoded protein is CASSRVANEQFF. The chain combines TRBV5-4 with TRBJ2-1; tentative D call: TRBD2 (5 bases). This CDR3 is 12 amino acids long. Germline-derived CDR1 and CDR2 are SGHNT and YYREEE (reference sequence). V gave up 4 bases and J gave up 7 bases, with 9 bases separating them.